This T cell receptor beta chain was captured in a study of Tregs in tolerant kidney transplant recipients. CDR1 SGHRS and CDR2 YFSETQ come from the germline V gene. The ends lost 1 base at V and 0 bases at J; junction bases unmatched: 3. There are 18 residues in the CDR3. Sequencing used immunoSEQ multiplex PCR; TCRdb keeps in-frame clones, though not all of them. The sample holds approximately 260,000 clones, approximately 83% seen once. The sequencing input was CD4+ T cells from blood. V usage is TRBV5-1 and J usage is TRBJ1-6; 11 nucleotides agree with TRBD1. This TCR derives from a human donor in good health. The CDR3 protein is CASSLMGQGGSYNSPLHF. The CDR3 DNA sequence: TGCGCCAGCAGCTTGATGGGACAGGGGGGCTCCTATAATTCACCCCTCCACTTT.